The 32 T cell receptor beta chains below were found in one sample sequenced in a study of blood T cell repertoires in COVID-19. TCRdb's copy holds only in-frame clones and misses some; the assay was immunoSEQ multiplex PCR. The sample yields about 360,000 clones, more than 85% seen once. Sequencing input: peripheral blood. The receptors shown here come from a human donor in a cohort sampled during active COVID-19.

With regard to this clone: Mismatch with germline at one junction end may stem from a read error. The chain joins TRBV5-1 to TRBJ2-1; 9 nucleotides match TRBD2. Per germline, CDR1 SGHRS and CDR2 YFSETQ. The CDR3 is made up of 14 amino acids. The CDR3 nucleotides read TGCGCCAGCAGCTTGGAAGGGGTAGCGGGAGTCTGGATCTTC. Translating gives CASSLEGVAGVWIF.

The V gene is TRBV28, the J gene TRBJ2-7; 9 positions agree with TRBD1. The V gene end was trimmed by 5 bases and the J gene end by 4 bases; junction bases not matched to a gene: 3. The CDR3 is made up of 13 amino acids. The germline CDR1 and CDR2 sequences are MDHEN and SYDVKM. The CDR3 region has the DNA TGTGCCAGCAGTAGGGGACAGGGTTACGAGCAGTACTTC. This codes for CASSRGQGYEQYF.

The chain uses TRBV19 and TRBJ1-1; TRBD1 might be the D (6 bases). This CDR3 is built from 13 residues. CDR1 LNHDA and CDR2 SQIVND come from the germline V gene (reference sequence). V lost 5 bases and J 8 bases, leaving 15 bases between the germline ends. Written as DNA, the CDR3 is TGTGCCAGTAGTCTCCATTTAGACAGGGAAGCTTTCTTT. This codes for CASSLHLDREAFF.

V gene TRBV30 combines with J gene TRBJ2-1; 8 nucleotides align to TRBD2. CDR3 length equals 16 residues. The V segment lost 2 bases and the J segment 7 bases; nucleotides outside the gene matches: 13. The germline V gene encodes CDR1 GTSNPN and CDR2 SVGIG (reference sequence). CDR3 loop: CAWSRPGGGFFNEQFF. Here the CDR3 DNA reads TGTGCCTGGAGTCGACCGGGCGGGGGGTTTTTTAATGAGCAGTTCTTC.

Comments on this clone: Other nucleotide sequences in the sample specify the same CDR3. The rearrangement links TRBV12-3 or TRBV12-4 to TRBJ1-1; the D is unclear. The CDR3 covers 13 residues. V lost 3 bases, J lost 1 base, and 6 bases lay in between. The CDR3 DNA is TGTGCCAGCAGTTTTTCAGAGAACACTGAAGCTTTCTTT. This sequence encodes CASSFSENTEAFF.

This clone was detected only once. The J gene is TRBJ2-5, the V gene TRBV6-6, with 11 bases identical to TRBD2. CDR1 MNHNY and CDR2 SVGAGI come from the germline V gene (reference sequence). The CDR3 runs to 15 residues. V was pared by 7 bases and J by 4 bases, with 8 bases of the junction left unmatched. CDR3 DNA sequence: TGTGCCAGCACCCGAACCGGGACTAGCGGAGAGACCCAGTACTTC. This translates into CASTRTGTSGETQYF.

A few counts support this clone. The chain combines TRBV6-4 with TRBJ2-1, with 8 bases aligning to TRBD2. This CDR3 contains 15 residues. V was pared by 2 bases and J by 7 bases, with 7 bases of the junction left unmatched. CDR1 and CDR2 (germline): MRHNA, SNTAGT. This chain's CDR3 is CASSDRAGDGNEQFF. The CDR3 bases are TGTGCCAGCAGTGACAGAGCGGGGGATGGAAATGAGCAGTTCTTC.

J is TRBJ2-1 and V is TRBV29-1, with D maybe TRBD1 (6 bases). The CDR3 has 14 residues. V gave up 7 bases and J gave up 0 bases, with 13 bases separating them. CDR1 SQVTM and CDR2 ANQGSEA come from the germline V gene. CDR3 sequence: CSGTGMTSYNEQFF. As DNA, the CDR3 is TGCAGCGGAACAGGGATGACCTCCTACAATGAGCAGTTCTTC.

This clone was observed a handful of times. The chain uses TRBV9 and TRBJ2-2, with 11 bases fitting TRBD2. The CDR3 spans 15 residues. The V gene end was trimmed by 2 bases and the J gene end by 6 bases; junction bases not matched to a gene: 3. Germline CDR1 reads SGDLS; CDR2 reads YYNGEE. CDR3 region: CASSVSGRAAGELFF. Written as DNA, the CDR3 is TGTGCCAGCAGCGTTAGCGGGAGGGCGGCCGGGGAGCTGTTTTTT. The complete variable domain, with remaining parts taken from reference TRBV9 and TRBJ2-2, reads DSGVTQTPKHLITATGQRVTLRCSPRSGDLSVYWYQQSLDQGLQFLIQYYNGEERAKGNILERFSAQQFPDLHSELNLSSLELGDSALYFCASSVSGRAAGELFFGEGSRLTVL.

V gene TRBV6-2 or TRBV6-3 combines with J gene TRBJ2-5; 8 bases fit TRBD2. J was trimmed by 2 bases and V by 2 bases; bases with no gene match: 10. This CDR3 region has 17 residues. Germline CDR1 MNHEY, CDR2 SVGEGT. CDR3 sequence: CASSYGDVAGGQETQYF. The CDR3 DNA sequence: TGTGCCAGCAGTTACGGGGACGTGGCGGGGGGACAAGAGACCCAGTACTTC.

The chain combines TRBV9 with TRBJ1-2; possible D gene TRBD1, 6 bases. Germline V gives CDR1 SGDLS, CDR2 YYNGEE. This CDR3 is built from 14 residues. Trimming took 4 bases from V and 3 from J, leaving 13 bases between them. The CDR3 DNA reads TGTGCCAGCAGCCAATCACAGGGTGACTATGGCTACACCTTC. Amino acid sequence: CASSQSQGDYGYTF.

The chain links TRBV19 to TRBJ2-1, with 7 bases aligning to TRBD2. Germline V lookup: CDR1 LNHDA, CDR2 SQIVND (reference sequence). The junction had 11 bases not matched to a gene; V was cut back by 6 bases and J by 9 bases. This CDR3 is 14 amino acids long. The CDR3 bases are TGTGCCAGTAGGAACCCGGGGACGGGGGGTGAGCAGTTCTTC. Encoded protein: CASRNPGTGGEQFF.

The V gene is TRBV2, the J gene TRBJ1-6; TRBD1 agrees at 8 bases. CDR3 length: 17 amino acids. Trimming took 5 bases from V and 0 from J; bases not matched to a gene: 6. Germline CDR1 and CDR2: SNHLY and FYNNEI. The CDR3 here is CASSRTGRSSYNSPLHF. Written as DNA, the CDR3 is TGTGCCAGCAGTCGGACAGGGAGAAGCTCCTATAATTCACCCCTCCACTTT.

The V gene is TRBV30, the J gene TRBJ2-2; TRBD2 agrees at 8 bases. The length of the CDR3 is 15 residues. After removal of 2 bases from V and 2 bases from J, the junction contained 4 bases not matched to a gene. CDR1 and CDR2 (germline): GTSNPN, SVGIG (reference sequence). The CDR3, as DNA: TGTGCCTGGAGTCCCCGGGGGGGAAACACCGGGGAGCTGTTTTTT. Amino acids: CAWSPRGGNTGELFF.

This clone was recorded once. The CDR3 loop is CASSVQGEKGYEQYF. CDR3 DNA sequence: TGTGCCAGTAGTGTCCAGGGGGAAAAAGGCTACGAGCAGTACTTC. The genes are TRBV19 and TRBJ2-7; 7 bases fit TRBD1. Trimming cost V 5 bases and J 3 bases; bases outside gene matches: 10. There are 15 residues in the CDR3. Germline CDR1 is LNHDA and CDR2 is SQIVND (reference sequence).

The chain employs TRBV5-4 and TRBJ2-7; no definite D call. Germline V gene lookup returns CDR1 SGHNT and CDR2 YYREEE (reference sequence). The CDR3 contains 14 residues. The V end was cut by 5 bases, the J end by 0 bases, with 12 bases between. Here the CDR3 DNA reads TGTGCCAGCAGTTCCCGACTGGGCTCCTACGAGCAGTACTTC. Translation gives CASSSRLGSYEQYF.

The V gene is TRBV28, the J gene TRBJ2-4; 13 bases line up with TRBD2. This CDR3 has 18 amino acids. J was trimmed by 0 bases and V by 6 bases; bases with no gene match: 8. Germline V gene lookup returns CDR1 MDHEN and CDR2 SYDVKM. The CDR3 DNA is TGTGCCAGCAGCTTAACTAGCGGGAGGGCCGCAGCCAAAAACATTCAGTACTTC. This gives the protein CASSLTSGRAAAKNIQYF.

This clone has a handful of counts. The chain joins TRBV4-1 to TRBJ1-1; D remains unclear. Germline-derived CDR1 and CDR2 are MGHRA and YSYEKL. Trimming took off 0 bases at V and 4 bases at J, with 9 bases between the two ends. The CDR3 sequence is 14 residues long. The DNA of the CDR3 is TGCGCCAGCAGCCAAGACCGAGCGGGCACTGAAGCTTTCTTT. It is translated as CASSQDRAGTEAFF.

In nucleotides, the CDR3 is TGTGCCAGTAGCATCGGGAGAGGGACAGGCTCCTACAATGAGCAGTTCTTC. As protein: CASSIGRGTGSYNEQFF. The chain employs TRBV19 and TRBJ2-1; TRBD1 aligns across 8 bases. In germline, CDR1 is LNHDA, CDR2 SQIVND (reference sequence). The CDR3 has 17 residues. Trimming at V came to 6 bases and at J to 0 bases, leaving 10 bases not matched to a gene.

The chain links TRBV7-8 to TRBJ2-7; possibly TRBD2 for D (6 bases). Trimming pared 2 bases from V and 2 bases from J, leaving 10 bases between. This CDR3 is built from 14 residues. Germline V gene sequence: CDR1 SGHVS, CDR2 FQNEAQ. The CDR3 DNA reads TGTGCCAGCAGCTTATTGGGGGGACCCTACGAGCAGTACTTC. Its translation: CASSLLGGPYEQYF.

The chain joins TRBV4-1 to TRBJ1-2, with D perhaps TRBD1 (5 bases). The CDR3 is 16 amino acids. CDR1 is MGHRA, CDR2 YSYEKL, per germline. Trimming pared 0 bases from V and 4 bases from J, leaving 15 bases between. CDR3 residues: CASSQDGGGETYGYTF. The CDR3 coding sequence is TGCGCCAGCAGCCAAGATGGGGGAGGAGAGACCTATGGCTACACCTTC.

The chain is built from TRBV7-3 and TRBJ2-1, with a tentative D call TRBD1 (5 bases). Trimming removed 5 bases from V and 7 bases from J, with 12 bases in between. CDR1 and CDR2 (germline): SGHTA, FQGTGA. This CDR3 comprises 13 residues. The CDR3 reads CASSLSKGNEQFF. CDR3 DNA sequence: TGTGCCAGCAGCCTCTCGAAGGGGAATGAGCAGTTCTTC.

The gene calls are TRBV7-9 and TRBJ2-7; TRBD2 agrees at 8 bases. The CDR3 spans 18 residues. J was trimmed by 1 base and V by 5 bases; bases with no gene match: 16. Germline assignment: CDR1 SEHNR and CDR2 FQNEAQ (reference sequence). The CDR3 is CASSPRGLAGPLSYEQYF. The CDR3 coding sequence is TGTGCCAGCAGCCCTAGAGGCCTAGCGGGCCCCCTTTCCTACGAGCAGTACTTC.

This chain links TRBV25-1 with TRBJ1-6, with 8 nucleotides matching TRBD1. The CDR3 loop spans 16 amino acids. V gave up 6 bases and J gave up 8 bases; unmatched junction bases: 12. Per the germline V gene, CDR1 is MGHDK and CDR2 is SYGVNS. Written as DNA, the CDR3 is TGTGCCAGCAGCCCCGACAGGGGCCTTTTGGATTCACCCCTCCACTTT. It is translated as CASSPDRGLLDSPLHF. The full variable domain, its missing parts supplied by reference TRBV25-1 and TRBJ1-6, is EADIYQTPRYLVIGTGKKITLECSQTMGHDKMYWYQQDPGMELHLIHYSYGVNSTEKGDLSSESTVSRIRTEHFPLTLESARPSHTSQYLCASSPDRGLLDSPLHFGNGTRLTVT.

The V gene is TRBV9, the J gene TRBJ1-2; 7 bases line up with TRBD1. The germline V gene encodes CDR1 SGDLS and CDR2 YYNGEE. This CDR3 has 13 residues. V shed 2 bases, J shed 5 bases, and the junction held 3 bases outside the gene matches. Written as DNA, the CDR3 is TGTGCCAGCAGCGTCGCAGGGGGGTATGGCTACACCTTC. Its translation is CASSVAGGYGYTF.

The V call is TRBV9, the J call TRBJ1-1; no definite D call. The CDR3 totals 15 residues. CDR1 is SGDLS and CDR2 is YYNGEE in the germline V gene. Trimming took 4 bases from V and 2 from J, leaving 15 bases between them. CDR3 in DNA: TGTGCCAGCAGCCCACGAAGGACTTTCAACACTGAAGCTTTCTTT. Protein sequence: CASSPRRTFNTEAFF.

This clone came up a few times. The genes are TRBV28 and TRBJ2-5; 11 bases match TRBD2. Germline V gene data show CDR1 as MDHEN and CDR2 as SYDVKM. Trimming removed 3 bases from V and 4 bases from J; junction bases left unmatched: 13. This CDR3 comprises 18 residues. In nucleotides, the CDR3 is TGTGCCAGCAGTTTTAGCGGGAGGGCCGGGTCGCAGGGAGAGACCCAGTACTTC. Translating it yields CASSFSGRAGSQGETQYF.

The V and J genes are TRBV9 and TRBJ1-2, with D perhaps matching TRBD1 (5 bases). Germline-derived CDR1 and CDR2 are SGDLS and YYNGEE. V lost 4 bases, J lost 5 bases, and 18 bases lay in between. The CDR3 runs to 15 residues. The CDR3 reads CASSLSQGNRYGYTF. The CDR3 region has the DNA TGTGCCAGCAGCCTATCCCAGGGAAATAGGTATGGCTACACCTTC. The variable domain in full, completed from reference TRBV9 and TRBJ1-2, reads DSGVTQTPKHLITATGQRVTLRCSPRSGDLSVYWYQQSLDQGLQFLIQYYNGEERAKGNILERFSAQQFPDLHSELNLSSLELGDSALYFCASSLSQGNRYGYTFGSGTRLTVV.

This chain connects TRBV28 to TRBJ1-2; 9 bases line up with TRBD1. The ends lost 1 base at V and 6 bases at J; junction bases unmatched: 6. The CDR3 runs 15 residues. CDR1 is MDHEN and CDR2 is SYDVKM in the germline V gene. The CDR3 loop is CASSLSWTGADGYTF. CDR3 coding DNA: TGTGCCAGCAGTTTATCCTGGACAGGGGCGGATGGCTACACCTTC.

The rearrangement joins TRBV6-5 to TRBJ2-1, with 7 bases aligning to TRBD1. CDR1 MNHEY and CDR2 SVGAGI come from the germline V gene. With 5 bases clipped from V and 2 bases from J, the junction kept 3 bases outside the gene matches. The CDR3 runs 14 residues. Here the CDR3 reads CASSRDSTYNEQFF. CDR3 nucleotides: TGTGCCAGCAGTCGGGACAGCACCTACAATGAGCAGTTCTTC.

J is TRBJ2-3 and V is TRBV27; 11 bases agree with TRBD1. The V segment lost 11 bases and the J segment 3 bases; nucleotides outside the gene matches: 4. The CDR3 extends over 13 amino acids. Germline CDR1 MNHEY, CDR2 SMNVEV (reference sequence). The CDR3 bases are TGTGCCCTTCGGGACAGGGGGACAGATACGCAGTATTTT. It codes for CALRDRGTDTQYF.

This clone was recorded only once. The genes are TRBV25-1 and TRBJ2-7; TRBD2 aligns across 7 bases. In germline, CDR1 is MGHDK, CDR2 SYGVNS. V lost 3 bases, J lost 0 bases, and 5 bases stayed unmatched. The length of the CDR3 is 15 residues. CDR3 loop: CASSETSPSSYEQYF. The CDR3 DNA reads TGTGCCAGCAGTGAGACTAGCCCCAGCTCCTACGAGCAGTACTTC.